These 13 T cell receptor beta chains were sequenced from one sample in a study of cytomegalovirus exposure and HLA in healthy donors. Clones were sequenced by immunoSEQ multiplex PCR, and TCRdb holds only the in-frame ones, with some missing. The sample shows more than 140,000 clones, 85% to 90% of them seen only once. The specimen was PBMCs. The receptor set was obtained from a woman under 30 in good health and CMV-seropositive.

The V and J genes are TRBV6-4 and TRBJ2-3; 10 nucleotides line up with TRBD2. J lost 0 bases, V lost 6 bases, and 3 bases had no gene match. The CDR3 spans 15 residues. The germline gives CDR1 MRHNA, CDR2 SNTAGT. This chain's CDR3 is CASSLAGGSTDTQYF. For the CDR3, the DNA is TGTGCCAGCAGCTTAGCGGGAGGAAGCACAGATACGCAGTATTTT.

The chain has TRBV10-1 and TRBJ2-1; 11 bases fit TRBD2. Germline V gene sequence: CDR1 WNHNN, CDR2 SYGVQD (reference sequence). CDR3 size: 15 residues. V was pared by 2 bases and J by 9 bases, with 6 bases of the junction left unmatched. The CDR3 reads CASSEKIAGGGEQFF. The CDR3 bases are TGCGCCAGCAGTGAGAAAATAGCGGGAGGGGGTGAGCAGTTCTTC.

The rearrangement joins TRBV6-1 to TRBJ1-5; 7 bases align to TRBD1. Germline CDR1 and CDR2: MNHNS and SASEGT. This CDR3 has 15 amino acids. The V gene end was trimmed by 5 bases and the J gene end by 4 bases; junction bases not matched to a gene: 8. DNA of the CDR3: TGTGCCAGCAGTTTAGTTTGGGACAGTAATCAGCCCCAGCATTTT. Translated, it gives CASSLVWDSNQPQHF.

The V call is TRBV7-8, the J call TRBJ1-1, with D tentatively TRBD1 (6 bases). This CDR3 is 13 amino acids long. Germline V gene sequence: CDR1 SGHVS, CDR2 FQNEAQ. V lost 1 base and J 11 bases, leaving 14 bases between the germline ends. DNA of the CDR3: TGTGCCAGCAGCTTAGGTCAGGGGCTCTACGCTTTCTTT. Residues: CASSLGQGLYAFF.

The CDR3 region has the DNA TGTGCCAGCAGTGAAGCACTCACAGGGGGCGCGGGGAATCAGCCCCAGCATTTT. Protein: CASSEALTGGAGNQPQHF. This rearrangement joins TRBV6-1 to TRBJ1-5; 9 bases are shared with TRBD1. The CDR3 length is 18 residues. Trimming cost V 0 bases and J 4 bases; bases outside gene matches: 10. The germline CDR1 and CDR2 sequences are MNHNS and SASEGT.

This clone was observed once. At one end, the junction sequence differs from germline, possibly due to a read error. This sequence joins TRBV27 and TRBJ2-1; 11 nucleotides agree with TRBD2. Germline CDR1 MNHEY, CDR2 SMNVEV (reference sequence). The CDR3 runs to 17 residues. The CDR3 nucleotides are TGTGCCAGCAGTTTATCGGGGACTAGCGGTAGTTTCAATGAGCAGCTCTTC. It codes for CASSLSGTSGSFNEQLF.

The chain recombines TRBV28 with TRBJ2-7, with 7 bases matching TRBD1. The V segment lost 5 bases and the J segment 5 bases; nucleotides outside the gene matches: 15. The CDR3 contains 16 residues. Germline loops: CDR1 MDHEN, CDR2 SYDVKM. CDR3 loop: CASSQDEGTAGNEQYF. The CDR3 nucleotides read TGTGCCAGCAGTCAGGATGAAGGGACAGCTGGCAACGAGCAGTACTTC.

The chain has TRBV5-1 and TRBJ2-3, with 7 bases that match TRBD1. V trimming: 1 base; J trimming: 4 bases; junction bases outside the gene matches: 6. Germline V gene data show CDR1 as SGHRS and CDR2 as YFSETQ. The CDR3 has 15 residues. Here the CDR3 DNA reads TGCGCCAGCAGCTTGCCAGGGGGTAACGCAGATACGCAGTATTTT. This sequence encodes CASSLPGGNADTQYF.

The genes are TRBV10-2 and TRBJ2-7; 13 nucleotides line up with TRBD2. This CDR3 has 17 residues. Germline V gene data show CDR1 as WSHSY and CDR2 as SAAADI. Trimming took 5 bases from V and 5 from J; bases not matched to a gene: 12. The CDR3 coding sequence is TGCGCCAGCAGTCCCCCAATACGACTAGCGGGAGGACACGAGCAGTACTTC. Translating gives CASSPPIRLAGGHEQYF.

The rearrangement joins TRBV5-6 to TRBJ2-2; 8 bases map to TRBD2. The CDR3 contains 17 residues. Germline CDR1 and CDR2: SGHDT and YYEEEE. The junction had 9 bases not matched to a gene; V was cut back by 1 base and J by 4 bases. This CDR3 is CASSLTPTSGVTGELFF. CDR3 nucleotide sequence: TGTGCCAGCAGCTTGACCCCAACTAGCGGAGTCACCGGGGAGCTGTTTTTT.

The chain employs TRBV5-1 and TRBJ2-7; 7 nucleotides align to TRBD1. Per germline, CDR1 SGHRS and CDR2 YFSETQ. V lost 3 bases, J lost 3 bases, and 15 bases stayed unmatched. The CDR3 covers 17 residues. CDR3 DNA sequence: TGCGCCAGCAGCTATTACTTCCCGGGACAGTTCCACTACGAGCAGTACTTC. Amino acid sequence: CASSYYFPGQFHYEQYF. The full variable domain, in which reference TRBV5-1 and TRBJ2-7 provide the parts outside the CDR3, is KAGVTQTPRYLIKTRGQQVTLSCSPISGHRSVSWYQQTPGQGLQFLFEYFSETQRNKGNFPGRFSGRQFSNSRSEMNVSTLELGDSALYLCASSYYFPGQFHYEQYFGPGTRLTVT.

V is TRBV12-5 and J is TRBJ1-2; possible D gene TRBD1, 6 bases. The germline V gene has CDR1 LGHNT and CDR2 FRNRAP. The CDR3 has 15 residues. Trimming pared 7 bases from V and 4 bases from J, leaving 19 bases between. The CDR3 protein is CASARGDTALYGYTF. CDR3 DNA: TGTGCTAGTGCCCGAGGGGACACCGCACTCTATGGCTACACCTTC.

J is TRBJ2-3 and V is TRBV20-1; D ambiguous. The CDR3 runs to 11 residues. Trimming removed 4 bases from V and 2 bases from J, with 4 bases in between. Germline V CDR1 and CDR2: DFQATT, SNEGSKA (reference sequence). CDR3 sequence (DNA): TGCAGTGCTACTTCCACAGATACGCAGTATTTT. Its translation: CSATSTDTQYF.